This is a list of T cell receptor beta chains from one sample in a study of T cells after yellow fever vaccination. A single record per CDR3 protein comes from TCRdb applying MiXCR to the 5' RACE reads. Of a few hundred thousand distinct CDR3 sequences listed, 18% were seen once; the top ten hold about 18%. The sequences come from PBMCs, collected before the yellow fever booster vaccination. These receptors were collected from a man between 18 and 35 years old who received the YFV17D yellow fever vaccine. The CDR3 runs from the conserved cysteine through the conserved F or W. The D gene is left open where the match is weak. Rows give clone size only sometimes, using once, few, many, or a class for an expanded clone.

D: .; J: TRBJ1-5; V: TRBV12-3/TRBV12-4; size: few; length: 14; CDR3: CASSAAGSNQPQHF; DNA: TGTGCCAGCAGTGCTGCAGGGAGCAATCAGCCCCAGCATTTT
D: .; J: TRBJ2-2; V: TRBV6-2/TRBV6-3; size: few; length: 16; CDR3: CASSSLASGNTGELFF; DNA: TGTGCCAGCAGTTCCCTGGCGAGCGGGAACACCGGGGAGCTGTTTTTT
D: TRBD1; J: TRBJ1-1; V: TRBV6-2/TRBV6-3; size: few; length: 13; CDR3: CASSYSERGQAFF; DNA: TGTGCCAGCAGTTACTCTGAAAGGGGGCAAGCTTTCTTT
D: .; J: TRBJ1-2; V: TRBV28; size: .; length: 12; CDR3: CASSDTAYGYTF; DNA: TGTGCCAGCAGTGATACAGCCTATGGCTACACCTTC
D: TRBD2; J: TRBJ2-5; V: TRBV11-2; size: .; length: 14; CDR3: CASSLLAFAETQYF; DNA: TGTGCCAGCAGTCTACTAGCGTTTGCAGAGACCCAGTACTTC
D: .; J: TRBJ1-4; V: TRBV4-1; size: .; length: 15; CDR3: CASSPGLGRMEKLFF; DNA: TGCGCCAGCAGCCCGGGGTTGGGAAGAATGGAAAAACTGTTTTTT
D: .; J: TRBJ2-2; V: TRBV5-1; size: few; length: 14; CDR3: CASSYATGTGELFF; DNA: TGCGCCAGCAGCTATGCTACTGGCACCGGGGAGCTGTTTTTT
D: TRBD2; J: TRBJ2-1; V: TRBV12-3/TRBV12-4; size: .; length: 17; CDR3: CASSLGLAGGNYNEQFF; DNA: TGTGCCAGCAGTTTGGGGCTAGCGGGGGGGAACTACAATGAGCAGTTCTTC
D: .; J: TRBJ2-7; V: TRBV6-1; size: .; length: 13; CDR3: CASSEGQRNSQYF; DNA: TGTGCCAGCAGTGAAGGACAGAGGAACTCGCAGTACTTC
D: .; J: TRBJ2-1; V: TRBV5-1; size: .; length: 13; CDR3: CASRTSDPGEQFF; DNA: TGCGCCAGCAGAACCTCCGACCCGGGGGAGCAGTTCTTC
D: TRBD2; J: TRBJ2-1; V: TRBV7-2; size: few; length: 19; CDR3: CASSYTGTSGGASYNEQFF; DNA: TGTGCCAGCAGCTATACCGGGACTAGCGGGGGGGCCTCCTACAATGAGCAGTTCTTC
D: TRBD1; J: TRBJ2-5; V: TRBV12-3/TRBV12-4; size: .; length: 13; CDR3: CASRAGTGETQYF; DNA: TGTGCCAGCAGAGCCGGGACAGGGGAGACCCAGTACTTC
D: .; J: TRBJ2-5; V: TRBV7-2; size: few; length: 15; CDR3: CASSLVAGYQETQYF; DNA: TGTGCCAGCAGCTTAGTCGCGGGTTACCAAGAGACCCAGTACTTC
D: .; J: TRBJ1-1; V: TRBV12-3/TRBV12-4; size: .; length: 12; CDR3: CASSFLGYGAFF; DNA: TGTGCCAGCAGTTTTTTGGGGTACGGAGCTTTCTTT
D: TRBD1; J: TRBJ2-2; V: TRBV4-2; size: .; length: 19; CDR3: CASSLRGQGLGGSTGELFF; DNA: TGTGCCAGCAGCTTACGAGGACAGGGACTGGGCGGTTCCACCGGGGAGCTGTTTTTT
D: .; J: TRBJ1-1; V: TRBV2; size: .; length: 13; CDR3: CASSLTETSEAFF; DNA: TGTGCCAGCAGTCTGACCGAAACTTCTGAAGCTTTCTTT
D: TRBD1; J: TRBJ2-1; V: TRBV12-3/TRBV12-4; size: many; length: 14; CDR3: CASNRDRAYNEQFF; DNA: TGTGCCAGCAATCGGGACAGGGCTTACAATGAGCAGTTCTTC
D: .; J: TRBJ2-1; V: TRBV5-6; size: .; length: 13; CDR3: CASTRGFYNEQFF; DNA: TGTGCCAGCACACGGGGGTTCTACAATGAGCAGTTCTTC
D: .; J: TRBJ2-7; V: TRBV7-2; size: few; length: 16; CDR3: CASSRDRSKVSYEQYF; DNA: TGTGCCAGCAGCCGTGACCGATCGAAGGTCTCCTACGAGCAGTACTTC
D: .; J: TRBJ2-3; V: TRBV20-1; size: few; length: 17; CDR3: CSASWLAVRSSTDTQYF; DNA: TGCAGTGCTAGTTGGCTAGCAGTAAGGTCTAGCACAGATACGCAGTATTTT
D: .; J: TRBJ1-5; V: TRBV6-2/TRBV6-3; size: .; length: 17; CDR3: CASSYSFKGSSNQPQHF; DNA: TGTGCCAGCAGTTACTCCTTTAAAGGGAGCAGCAATCAGCCCCAGCATTTT
D: .; J: TRBJ2-1; V: TRBV7-3; size: .; length: 13; CDR3: CASSIGAGNEQFF; DNA: TGTGCCAGCAGCATAGGGGCCGGGAATGAGCAGTTCTTC
D: .; J: TRBJ1-3; V: TRBV12-3/TRBV12-4; size: .; length: 17; CDR3: CASHRRGLVLSGNTIYF; DNA: TGTGCCAGCCATCGGAGGGGCCTGGTCCTCTCTGGAAACACCATATATTTT
D: .; J: TRBJ2-3; V: TRBV6-2/TRBV6-3; size: few; length: 14; CDR3: CASRNSGYVDTQYF; DNA: TGTGCCAGCAGAAATAGCGGTTACGTGGATACGCAGTATTTT
D: .; J: TRBJ1-1; V: TRBV6-5; size: .; length: 16; CDR3: CASRPVGGFKDTEAFF; DNA: TGTGCCAGCAGACCGGTAGGAGGGTTTAAAGACACTGAAGCTTTCTTT
D: .; J: TRBJ2-6; V: TRBV6-5; size: .; length: 16; CDR3: CASSYGGSSGANVLTF; DNA: TGTGCCAGCAGTTACGGGGGAAGCTCTGGGGCCAACGTCCTGACTTTC
D: .; J: TRBJ1-1; V: TRBV6-5; size: many; length: 13; CDR3: CASFQSENTEAFF; DNA: TGTGCCAGCTTTCAATCGGAGAACACTGAAGCTTTCTTT
D: TRBD2; J: TRBJ2-1; V: TRBV3-1; size: .; length: 16; CDR3: CASSPGIAGAYNEQFF; DNA: TGTGCCAGCAGTCCCGGGATAGCGGGGGCCTACAATGAGCAGTTCTTC
D: .; J: TRBJ2-4; V: TRBV4-2; size: few; length: 16; CDR3: CASSQDTARAKNIQYF; DNA: TGTGCCAGCAGCCAAGATACGGCCCGAGCCAAAAACATTCAGTACTTC
D: .; J: TRBJ1-3; V: TRBV5-1; size: few; length: 17; CDR3: CASSLGLSRISGNTIYF; DNA: TGCGCCAGCAGCTTGGGGCTTTCGAGGATCTCTGGAAACACCATATATTTT
D: TRBD1; J: TRBJ1-2; V: TRBV4-2; size: .; length: 17; CDR3: CASSQEGLLTGLYGYTF; DNA: TGTGCCAGCAGCCAAGAGGGACTCCTGACAGGGCTCTATGGCTACACCTTC
D: .; J: TRBJ1-2; V: TRBV3-2; size: few; length: 17; CDR3: CASSQVLPQGRCGGYTF; DNA: TGTGCCAGCAGCCAAGTCCTCCCCCAGGGTCGCTGTGGGGGCTACACCTTC
D: .; J: TRBJ2-2; V: TRBV6-6; size: few; length: 15; CDR3: CASSPGTPVGGELFF; DNA: TGTGCCAGCAGTCCTGGGACGCCGGTAGGCGGGGAGCTGTTTTTT
D: .; J: TRBJ1-3; V: TRBV5-1; size: few; length: 13; CDR3: CASGQGAGNTIYF; DNA: TGCGCCAGCGGCCAGGGAGCTGGAAACACCATATATTTT
D: TRBD2; J: TRBJ2-2; V: TRBV5-1; size: few; length: 15; CDR3: CASYSGYMSTGELFF; DNA: TGCGCCAGCTATAGCGGGTATATGAGCACCGGGGAGCTGTTTTTT
D: TRBD1; J: TRBJ2-1; V: TRBV5-6; size: few; length: 13; CDR3: CASSQGAIFGQFF; DNA: TGTGCCAGCAGTCAGGGGGCAATCTTCGGGCAGTTCTTC
D: .; J: TRBJ1-6; V: TRBV5-1; size: few; length: 13; CDR3: CASRQENNSPLHF; DNA: TGCGCCAGTAGACAGGAAAATAATTCACCCCTCCACTTT